Shown below are 13 T cell receptor beta chains from a single sample sequenced in a study of response to subunit inactivated influenza vaccine. Using its own MiXCR run on the RT-PCR reads, TCRdb lists one record per CDR3 protein. The sample consists of approximately 480,000 distinct CDR3 sequences, 11% of them appearing once. Specimen: PBMCs from blood, collected about 40 days after vaccination. These receptors originate from a man aged 50 to 60 who received an inactivated influenza vaccine.

In its sample, this clonotype was seen many times. The genes are TRBV7-2 and TRBJ2-7, with TRBD2 matching over 15 bases. The germline V gene encodes CDR1 SGHTA and CDR2 FQGNSA. J lost 6 bases, V lost 5 bases, and 2 bases had no gene match. CDR3 length equals 14 residues. The CDR3 loop reads CASSPGLAGGEQYF. The CDR3 nucleotides read TGTGCCAGCAGCCCGGGACTAGCGGGAGGCGAGCAGTACTTC.

Ten or more counts support this clonotype. This chain joins TRBV7-2 and TRBJ2-2; D is perhaps TRBD2 (7 bases). V dropped 3 bases and J dropped 7 bases, with 18 bases sitting between them. Germline V gene data show CDR1 as SGHTA and CDR2 as FQGNSA. CDR3 size: 16 residues. The CDR3 here is CASSFTGIGGVGELFF. In DNA form, the CDR3 reads TGTGCCAGCAGCTTCACCGGGATAGGGGGGGTCGGGGAGCTGTTTTTT. Using reference TRBV7-2 and TRBJ2-2 for the parts outside the CDR3, the full variable domain is GAGVSQSPSNKVTEKGKDVELRCDPISGHTALYWYRQSLGQGLEFLIYFQGNSAPDKSGLPSDRFSAERTGGSVSTLTIQRTQQEDSAVYLCASSFTGIGGVGELFFGEGSRLTVL.

This clonotype was counted many times. The chain joins TRBV29-1 to TRBJ2-1, with D perhaps assigned TRBD1 or TRBD2 (5 bases each). The germline CDR1 and CDR2 sequences are SQVTM and ANQGSEA. V was trimmed by 4 bases and J by 0 bases, leaving 7 bases between them. The CDR3 extends over 13 amino acids. CDR3 sequence: CSVAGSSYNEQFF. Written as DNA, the CDR3 is TGCAGCGTTGCAGGGAGCTCCTACAATGAGCAGTTCTTC.

This clonotype has a handful of counts. The rearrangement joins TRBV28 to TRBJ2-5; TRBD2 agrees at 10 bases. The V and J ends lost 6 bases and 5 bases, in that order; junction bases with no gene match: 6. The V gene's germline CDR1 is MDHEN and CDR2 SYDVKM. This CDR3 comprises 14 residues. This chain's CDR3 is CASRASGGGETQYF. The CDR3 DNA sequence: TGTGCCAGCAGGGCTAGCGGGGGTGGGGAGACCCAGTACTTC.

This clonotype came up many times. The V call is TRBV4-1, the J call TRBJ1-1; D might be TRBD1 (6 bases). Germline V lookup: CDR1 MGHRA, CDR2 YSYEKL. The CDR3 runs to 13 residues. Trimming pared 2 bases from V and 5 bases from J, leaving 9 bases between. The CDR3 nucleotides are TGCGCCAGCAGCCAAAACAGGGTTACTGAAGCTTTCTTT. Protein: CASSQNRVTEAFF.

This clonotype came up a few times. The rearrangement links TRBV12-3 or TRBV12-4 to TRBJ1-2, with no clear D. Trimming left V 7 bases short and J 4 bases short, with 16 bases between. The CDR3 totals 14 residues. CDR3 coding DNA: TGTGCCAGCACCTCAGGCCCAAGTTTCTATGGCTACACCTTC. It translates to CASTSGPSFYGYTF.

V gene TRBV5-1 combines with J gene TRBJ1-1; the match to TRBD1 covers 7 bases. Germline V CDR1 and CDR2: SGHRS, YFSETQ. The junction had 23 bases not matched to a gene; V was cut back by 2 bases and J by 1 base. The CDR3 runs to 21 residues. CDR3: CASSFRLLTGLKTAGNTEAFF. CDR3 nucleotides: TGCGCCAGCAGCTTCAGACTTTTGACAGGGCTAAAAACGGCCGGGAACACTGAAGCTTTCTTT.

The chain employs TRBV10-3 and TRBJ1-2; 9 bases match TRBD1. Germline values: CDR1 ENHRY, CDR2 SYGVKD. The CDR3 consists of 14 residues. The V and J ends lost 5 bases and 4 bases, in that order; junction bases with no gene match: 5. The CDR3 bases are TGTGCCATCAGTAACTTGGGACAGGGCTATGGCTACACCTTC. It yields the protein CAISNLGQGYGYTF.

The chain links TRBV7-9 to TRBJ2-1; the D gene is possibly TRBD2 (6 bases). Per the germline V gene, CDR1 is SEHNR and CDR2 is FQNEAQ (reference sequence). The CDR3 has 16 amino acids. V dropped 7 bases and J dropped 0 bases, with 16 bases sitting between them. The CDR3 protein is CASTPPGGVSYNEQFF. In DNA, the CDR3 is TGTGCCAGCACCCCCCCAGGAGGGGTCTCCTACAATGAGCAGTTCTTC.

V gene TRBV5-8 combines with J gene TRBJ1-1; D remains ambiguous. The CDR3 is 13 residues long. Trimming cost V 4 bases and J 2 bases, with 9 bases left between them. The germline V gene has CDR1 SGHTS and CDR2 YDEGEE. In DNA form, the CDR3 reads TGTGCCAGCAGCCACGGGGTCAACACTGAAGCTTTCTTT. It encodes CASSHGVNTEAFF. Based on the CDR3 plus reference TRBV5-8 and TRBJ1-1, the full variable domain is EAGVTQSPTHLIKTRGQQATLRCSPISGHTSVYWYQQALGLGLQFLLWYDEGEERNRGNFPPRFSGRQFPNYSSELNVNALELEDSALYLCASSHGVNTEAFFGQGTRLTVV.

This clonotype turned up a few times. The chain joins TRBV4-1 to TRBJ1-6; no clear D gene. With 2 bases removed from V and 4 bases from J, the gap between germline ends came to 12 bases. Germline V gives CDR1 MGHRA, CDR2 YSYEKL. The length of the CDR3 is 16 residues. The CDR3: CASSQTPDPYNSPLHF. For the CDR3, the DNA is TGCGCCAGCAGCCAAACCCCGGACCCTTATAATTCACCCCTCCACTTT.

In this sample, this clonotype turned up a few times. CDR3 in DNA: TGCGCCAGCAGCCGAAACGGGGATGAGCAGTTCTTC. It translates to CASSRNGDEQFF. This chain uses TRBV5-1 with TRBJ2-1; tentative D call: TRBD2 (5 bases). CDR1 is SGHRS, CDR2 YFSETQ, per germline. The CDR3 spans 12 residues. Trimming left V 4 bases short and J 8 bases short, with 10 bases between.

This clonotype was detected many times. The V gene is TRBV5-6, the J gene TRBJ2-3; 9 nucleotides agree with TRBD2. The CDR3 sequence is 15 residues long. Trimming removed 1 base from V and 3 bases from J; junction bases left unmatched: 3. CDR1 SGHDT and CDR2 YYEEEE come from the germline V gene. The CDR3 reads CASSLSSGITDTQYF. In DNA form, the CDR3 reads TGTGCCAGCAGCTTGTCTAGCGGGATTACAGATACGCAGTATTTT.